Detailed here is one TCR beta chain. Antigen unknown. TCRdb re-analysed the reads in MiXCR, keeping a single row per CDR3 protein. The sample lists some 320,000 distinct CDR3 sequences; almost 30% were seen once. The data derive from a study of T cell repertoires in cytomegalovirus infection. Study as a whole: CMV epitopes, recently identified HLA-C-restricted and well-studied HLA-B-restricted, were used. Public TCR beta signature analysis indicated the presence of both CMV infection and matching HLA type. Findings of the study overall: Dominating the ex vivo response were TCR beta clonotypes that were CMV-specific and HLA-C-restricted. Cumulative public TCR beta family frequency identified CMV carriers with the relevant HLA.

The sample here was cultured PBMCs, taken from culture after CMV antigen stimulation. The source of this sequence is a human donor in good health (CMV status not recorded). Some clones in this sample may be carry-over from other donors' samples.

The CDR3 region is CASSIPTTGLNQPQHF. As DNA, the CDR3 is TGTGCCAGTAGTATCCCGACCACAGGTTTAAATCAGCCCCAGCATTTT. The rearrangement joins TRBV19 to TRBJ1-5; TRBD1 might be the D (5 bases). The germline CDR1 and CDR2 sequences are LNHDA and SQIVND (reference sequence). The CDR3 has 16 residues. V lost 3 bases and J 4 bases, leaving 16 bases between the germline ends.